The 28 T cell receptor beta chains listed next were all sequenced from one sample in a study of shared clonotypes between healthy human individuals. Here immunoSEQ multiplex PCR was the method, and the copy in TCRdb shows in-frame clones only, minus some. Of around 2.5 million clones in the sample, 90% to 95% were seen once. The specimen sequenced was naive CD4+ T cells from PBMCs. The subset is: CD45RA+ positively selected. These receptors were collected from a man between 18 and 29 years old in good health. Some clones in this sample may be carry-over from other donors' samples.

The V gene is TRBV6-1, the J gene TRBJ1-5; 10 nucleotides line up with TRBD1. CDR3 length equals 15 residues. Trimming at V came to 7 bases and at J to 6 bases, leaving 9 bases not matched to a gene. Germline CDR1 is MNHNS and CDR2 is SASEGT. This CDR3 reads CASTLGQGDGQPQHF. In DNA, the CDR3 is TGTGCCAGCACACTCGGACAGGGGGACGGTCAGCCCCAGCATTTT.

This rearrangement joins TRBV7-9 to TRBJ2-3; the D gene is possibly TRBD2 (6 bases). The CDR3 is made up of 16 amino acids. CDR1 and CDR2 from the germline V gene are SEHNR and FQNEAQ (reference sequence). V lost 2 bases, J lost 4 bases, and 16 bases lay in between. DNA for the CDR3: TGTGCCAGCAGCTTACCGGTCGGGAGTCCCTCAGATACGCAGTATTTT. The encoded protein is CASSLPVGSPSDTQYF.

J is TRBJ2-6 and V is TRBV10-1, with 12 bases that match TRBD2. V lost 7 bases and J lost 0; bases outside the gene matches: 7. The CDR3 totals 18 residues. Germline CDR1 is WNHNN and CDR2 is SYGVQD (reference sequence). The CDR3 DNA follows: TGCGCCAGCACCCTTGGACTAGCGGGGTACTCTGGGGCCAACGTCCTGACTTTC. Protein: CASTLGLAGYSGANVLTF.

Regarding this clone: This sample includes further DNA sequences coding for the same CDR3. The chain employs TRBV7-9 and TRBJ1-2; weak D call: TRBD1 (5 bases). Germline V gives CDR1 SEHNR, CDR2 FQNEAQ (reference sequence). Trimming removed 5 bases from V and 2 bases from J, with 9 bases in between. The CDR3 has 13 residues. CDR3 coding DNA: TGTGCCAGCAGCCTTAACAGGAACTATGGCTACACCTTC. This gives the protein CASSLNRNYGYTF.

The J gene is TRBJ2-3, the V gene TRBV6-5; the D is unclear. The CDR3 covers 12 residues. Per the germline V gene, CDR1 is MNHEY and CDR2 is SVGAGI. V lost 5 bases to trimming and J lost 3 bases, with 6 bases between them. CDR3 DNA: TGTGCCAGCAGTCCGCGTACAGATACGCAGTATTTT. It is translated as CASSPRTDTQYF.

This clone was seen once. The V and J genes are TRBV6-4 and TRBJ1-4, with a possible D match to TRBD1 (5 bases). In germline, CDR1 is MRHNA, CDR2 SNTAGT. The germline V and J ends were trimmed by 5 bases and 15 bases, with 19 bases remaining between them. The CDR3 is 13 residues long. CDR3 nucleotide sequence: TGTGCCAGCAGTCGGGACGAAGGGTTCGAATTGTTTTTT. It codes for CASSRDEGFELFF.

The chain joins TRBV11-2 to TRBJ1-5, with 9 bases that match TRBD1. CDR3 length equals 15 residues. J lost 4 bases, V lost 5 bases, and 6 bases had no gene match. Germline V lookup: CDR1 SGHAT, CDR2 FQNNGV. The chain's CDR3 is CASSVTGGRNQPQHF. CDR3 coding DNA: TGTGCCAGCAGCGTCACAGGGGGCAGGAATCAGCCCCAGCATTTT.

V is TRBV9 and J is TRBJ2-1; the match to TRBD1 covers 9 bases. Germline CDR1 reads SGDLS; CDR2 reads YYNGEE. The CDR3 totals 15 residues. V lost 0 bases to trimming and J lost 8 bases; unmatched junction nucleotides: 6. Written as DNA, the CDR3 is TGTGCCAGCAGCGTAGCCCCCAGGACAGGGGATGAGCAGTTCTTC. Protein sequence: CASSVAPRTGDEQFF. Full variable domain (missing parts from reference TRBV9 and TRBJ2-1): DSGVTQTPKHLITATGQRVTLRCSPRSGDLSVYWYQQSLDQGLQFLIQYYNGEERAKGNILERFSAQQFPDLHSELNLSSLELGDSALYFCASSVAPRTGDEQFFGPGTRLTVL.

V is TRBV5-8 and J is TRBJ2-7, with 9 bases aligning to TRBD2. This CDR3 region has 14 residues. Germline CDR1 reads SGHTS; CDR2 reads YDEGEE. With V trimmed by 5 bases and J by 3 bases, 6 bases remained unmatched. DNA for the CDR3: TGTGCCAGCAGTACGGGACTAGCAGTCTACGAGCAGTACTTC. This encodes CASSTGLAVYEQYF.

The rearrangement uses TRBV6-1 and TRBJ2-3; maybe TRBD1 (6 bases). The germline V gene has CDR1 MNHNS and CDR2 SASEGT. CDR3 length: 14 residues. V dropped 6 bases and J dropped 4 bases, with 14 bases sitting between them. Here the CDR3 reads CASRVTGNADTQYF. The CDR3 DNA reads TGTGCCAGCAGGGTAACAGGGAATGCAGATACGCAGTATTTT.

This sequence joins TRBV18 and TRBJ2-5; 11 bases are a match to TRBD1. Germline V gene sequence: CDR1 KGHSH, CDR2 LQKENI. The CDR3 runs 16 residues. Trimming removed 6 bases from V and 3 bases from J; junction bases left unmatched: 9. CDR3 protein: CASSLRVGQGEETQYF. Written as DNA, the CDR3 is TGTGCCAGCTCGCTCAGAGTGGGACAGGGGGAAGAGACCCAGTACTTC. The variable domain in full, completed from reference TRBV18 and TRBJ2-5, reads NAGVMQNPRHLVRRRGQEARLRCSPMKGHSHVYWYRQLPEEGLKFMVYLQKENIIDESGMPKERFSAEFPKEGPSILRIQQVVRGDSAAYFCASSLRVGQGEETQYFGPGTRLLVL.

The chain employs TRBV6-6 and TRBJ1-4; D gene uncertain. Germline loops: CDR1 MNHNY, CDR2 SVGAGI (reference sequence). The CDR3 totals 15 residues. V lost 5 bases and J lost 5, with 15 bases in between. The CDR3 spells CASSGTRGSNEKLFF. CDR3 DNA sequence: TGTGCCAGCAGTGGTACTAGAGGGTCCAATGAAAAACTGTTTTTT.

The chain is built from TRBV7-3 and TRBJ1-1, with 7 nucleotides matching TRBD1. Germline CDR1 SGHTA, CDR2 FQGTGA. The CDR3 covers 15 residues. V lost 0 bases to trimming and J lost 4 bases; unmatched junction nucleotides: 5. This CDR3 reads CASSLTRDRPTEAFF. As DNA, the CDR3 is TGTGCCAGCAGCTTAACAAGGGACAGACCCACTGAAGCTTTCTTT.

The chain has TRBV2 and TRBJ1-1; 7 bases agree with TRBD1. Trimming cost V 7 bases and J 0 bases; bases outside gene matches: 5. From germline, CDR1 is SNHLY and CDR2 FYNNEI. The CDR3 covers 14 residues. CDR3 sequence: CASISGQLNTEAFF. The CDR3 DNA is TGTGCCAGCATTTCGGGACAGCTGAACACTGAAGCTTTCTTT.

This clone came up once. J is TRBJ2-3 and V is TRBV19; 8 bases are a match to TRBD1. The CDR3 runs to 14 residues. CDR1 and CDR2 (germline): LNHDA, SQIVND (reference sequence). J was trimmed by 2 bases and V by 4 bases; bases with no gene match: 2. In nucleotides, the CDR3 is TGTGCCAGTAGTACGGGACAGGTCACAGATACGCAGTATTTT. Translating gives CASSTGQVTDTQYF.

This chain connects TRBV28 to TRBJ2-2; tentative D call: TRBD1 (6 bases). The germline V gene has CDR1 MDHEN and CDR2 SYDVKM. This CDR3 region has 15 residues. V lost 7 bases and J lost 4, with 16 bases in between. The CDR3 is CASTTGFISTGELFF. CDR3 coding DNA: TGTGCCAGCACCACAGGGTTTATTAGCACCGGGGAGCTGTTTTTT. The whole variable domain, filled in from reference TRBV28 and TRBJ2-2, reads DVKVTQSSRYLVKRTGEKVFLECVQDMDHENMFWYRQDPGLGLRLIYFSYDVKMKEKGDIPEGYSVSREKKERFSLILESASTNQTSMYLCASTTGFISTGELFFGEGSRLTVL.

Only one count was recorded for this clone. The chain employs TRBV6-5 and TRBJ1-4; 8 bases are a match to TRBD1. After removal of 6 bases from V and 8 bases from J, the junction contained 8 bases not matched to a gene. The CDR3 runs 14 residues. Germline V CDR1 and CDR2: MNHEY, SVGAGI. CDR3 region: CASSDGTGGEKLFF. The CDR3 DNA reads as TGTGCCAGCAGCGACGGGACAGGCGGAGAAAAACTGTTTTTT.

This chain connects TRBV5-1 to TRBJ1-6; no definite D call. Germline V CDR1 and CDR2: SGHRS, YFSETQ. The CDR3 contains 14 residues. With 4 bases removed from V and 9 bases from J, the gap between germline ends came to 14 bases. This chain's CDR3 is CASSPGLMGSPLHF. The DNA of the CDR3 is TGCGCCAGCAGCCCCGGTCTCATGGGTTCACCCCTCCACTTT. The full variable domain, completed using reference TRBV5-1 and TRBJ1-6, is KAGVTQTPRYLIKTRGQQVTLSCSPISGHRSVSWYQQTPGQGLQFLFEYFSETQRNKGNFPGRFSGRQFSNSRSEMNVSTLELGDSALYLCASSPGLMGSPLHFGNGTRLTVT.

Turning to this clone: The identical CDR3 is also encoded by other nucleotide sequences in the sample. The chain couples TRBV29-1 to TRBJ1-1; 10 bases agree with TRBD1. The V gene's germline CDR1 is SQVTM and CDR2 ANQGSEA. This CDR3 has 14 amino acids. Unmatched junction bases numbered 7, after V lost 7 bases and J lost 2 bases. The CDR3 nucleotides read TGCAGCGCTAGGACAGGGGGTTCCAACACTGAAGCTTTCTTT. Its translation is CSARTGGSNTEAFF.

This chain connects TRBV28 to TRBJ2-4; 9 bases map to TRBD1. Looked up from germline, CDR1 is MDHEN and CDR2 is SYDVKM. V trimming: 5 bases; J trimming: 12 bases; junction bases outside the gene matches: 8. CDR3 length: 13 amino acids. CDR3 nucleotides: TGTGCCAGCAGTCCGGGACAGGGAACGGGTCAGTACTTC. This translates into CASSPGQGTGQYF.

CDR3 bases: TGTGCCAGGGAGGATTACTATGGCTACACCTTC. Its translation: CAREDYYGYTF. The rearrangement links TRBV7-3 to TRBJ1-2, with no clear D. This CDR3 is 11 amino acids long. V was pared by 9 bases and J by 3 bases, with 8 bases between. In germline, CDR1 is SGHTA, CDR2 FQGTGA.

The CDR3: CASSLSGTGWYEQYF. CDR3 sequence (DNA): TGTGCCAGCAGTTTATCCGGGACAGGGTGGTACGAGCAGTACTTC. The gene calls are TRBV27 and TRBJ2-7, with 9 positions matching TRBD1. The CDR3 extends over 15 amino acids. The germline CDR1 and CDR2 sequences are MNHEY and SMNVEV (reference sequence). The V segment lost 0 bases and the J segment 4 bases; nucleotides outside the gene matches: 4.

V gene TRBV28 combines with J gene TRBJ2-7; 7 bases match TRBD2. Germline loops: CDR1 MDHEN, CDR2 SYDVKM. The CDR3 contains 18 residues. After removal of 4 bases from V and 1 base from J, the junction contained 16 bases not matched to a gene. CDR3 amino acids: CASSSPAGKVGTSYEQYF. DNA of the CDR3: TGTGCCAGCAGTTCACCAGCGGGAAAAGTTGGGACGTCCTACGAGCAGTACTTC.

The chain joins TRBV19 to TRBJ1-2, with TRBD1 as a possible D gene (5 bases). The length of the CDR3 is 13 residues. The germline CDR1 and CDR2 sequences are LNHDA and SQIVND (reference sequence). The V end was cut by 8 bases, the J end by 4 bases, with 14 bases between. CDR3 in DNA: TGTGCCAGTGGGCCCCGGGGGGTCTATGGCTACACCTTC. This codes for CASGPRGVYGYTF.

This rearrangement joins TRBV27 to TRBJ2-5, with 11 bases that match TRBD1. Trimming at V came to 5 bases and at J to 5 bases, leaving 10 bases not matched to a gene. Looked up from germline, CDR1 is MNHEY and CDR2 is SMNVEV (reference sequence). The CDR3 spans 16 residues. The DNA for the CDR3 is TGTGCCAGCAGTACCTACCGGACAGGGGGCAGGGAGACCCAGTACTTC. Translated: CASSTYRTGGRETQYF.

This rearrangement joins TRBV5-4 to TRBJ2-5; TRBD1 matches 8 bases. Germline trimming cut 2 bases from V and 5 bases from J; bases unmatched to any gene: 8. This CDR3 has 15 amino acids. CDR1 is SGHNT, CDR2 YYREEE, per germline (reference sequence). The CDR3 protein is CASSFTQGAGETQYF. In DNA, the CDR3 is TGTGCCAGCAGCTTCACTCAGGGGGCGGGGGAGACCCAGTACTTC.

The chain joins TRBV4-2 to TRBJ2-7; D not certain. The CDR3 contains 13 residues. The germline CDR1 and CDR2 sequences are LGHNA and YNFKEQ. Trimming stripped 0 bases from V and 4 bases from J, with 7 bases between. The CDR3 reads CASSQDFGYEQYF. The CDR3 DNA follows: TGTGCCAGCAGCCAAGATTTCGGGTACGAGCAGTACTTC.

This sequence joins TRBV28 and TRBJ2-3; D is undetermined. Per the germline V gene, CDR1 is MDHEN and CDR2 is SYDVKM. The CDR3 extends over 12 amino acids. V was clipped by 5 bases and J by 6 bases, with 9 bases between them. The CDR3 spells CASSTTGDTQYF. CDR3 nucleotide sequence: TGTGCCAGCAGTACAACCGGGGATACGCAGTATTTT.